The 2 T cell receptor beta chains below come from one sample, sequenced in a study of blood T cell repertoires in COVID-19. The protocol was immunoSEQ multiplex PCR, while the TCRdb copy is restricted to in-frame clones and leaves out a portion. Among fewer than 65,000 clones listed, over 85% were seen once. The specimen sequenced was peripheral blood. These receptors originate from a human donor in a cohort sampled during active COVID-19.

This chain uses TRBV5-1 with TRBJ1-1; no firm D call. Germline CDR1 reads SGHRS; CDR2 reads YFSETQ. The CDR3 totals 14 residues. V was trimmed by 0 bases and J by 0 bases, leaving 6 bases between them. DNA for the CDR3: TGCGCCAGCAGCTTGGACAGTATGAACACTGAAGCTTTCTTT. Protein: CASSLDSMNTEAFF.

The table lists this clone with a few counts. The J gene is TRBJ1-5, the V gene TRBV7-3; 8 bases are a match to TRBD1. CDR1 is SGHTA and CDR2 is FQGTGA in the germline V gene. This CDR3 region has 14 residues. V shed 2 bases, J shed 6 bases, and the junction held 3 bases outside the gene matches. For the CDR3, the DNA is TGTGCCAGCAGCTTACCCAGGGGGCCTCAGCCCCAGCATTTT. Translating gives CASSLPRGPQPQHF.